The clone carrying this TCR beta chain was picked up a small number of times. The antigen is undetermined. Using unique molecular identifiers, the investigators prepared the TCRbeta library. MiXCR, run by TCRdb on the PCR reads, gives a single entry per CDR3 protein. The table lists hundreds of thousands of distinct CDR3 sequences, roughly 14% of them singletons. This entry belongs to a study of T-cell reconstitution after alpha-beta-depleted transplantation in children. Whole-study results and caveats: Reportedly, roughly two months post-transplant, alpha-beta T cells arose from several hundred expanded graft clones. Surviving thymic progenitors and recipient T cells were the source of high TCRbeta diversity at day 60 in some patients.

The CDR3 has 12 amino acids. The V end lost 2 bases, the J end lost 8 bases, and 7 bases lay between the germline ends. Germline V CDR1 and CDR2: SGHTA, FQGNSA. The sequence was collected from a girl aged 2-10 years with congenital amegakaryocytic thrombocytopenia, due to receive a stem cell transplant. The chain is built from TRBV7-2 and TRBJ2-1; no reliable D call. Sequencing used PBMCs, obtained before TCRalphabeta/CD19-depleted stem cell transplant. CDR3 sequence: CASSLSYHEQFF. The DNA of the CDR3 is TGTGCCAGCAGCTTAAGTTATCATGAGCAGTTCTTC.